This TCR beta chain was identified in a study of vaccination and CD4 T cells after COVID-19. Findings and limits, study-wide: The study found median SARS-CoV-2-reactive clonotypes rising from 21 to 38, not significantly.

Treatment specified: approximately 9-day PBMC culture with coronavirus spike peptide pools or control peptides (ViraFEST assay). After expanding antigen-specific T cells with peptide pools, ViraFEST sequenced their TCRs. The culture of 2 million or so PBMCs per well included 8.5 to 10 IU/ml IL-2 and approximately 9.2 ug/ml peptide pools. Sequenced with the Oncomine TCR Beta short-read assay was DNA taken from cultured CD4+ T cells. In this case, cultured CD4+ T cells provided the extracted genomic DNA. TCRdb re-derived calls from the PCR reads in MiXCR, one entry per CDR3 protein. The sample consists of roughly 26,000 distinct CDR3 sequences, roughly 40% of them appearing once. To note about this clonotype: Its matching antigen is unknown.

There are 16 residues in the CDR3. Germline V lookup: CDR1 SGHAT, CDR2 FQNNGV. V gave up 5 bases and J gave up 6 bases, with 19 bases separating them. Sequencing input: CD4+ T cells from blood, cultured in vitro. The rearrangement links TRBV11-2 to TRBJ2-2, with D possibly being TRBD1 (5 bases). The clonotype originates from a human donor who had recovered from COVID-19. DNA for the CDR3: TGTGCCAGCAGCAAAGTGGGGCGCCAAGGGCCCGGGGAGCTGTTTTTT. The encoded protein is CASSKVGRQGPGELFF.